These T cell receptor beta chains were read from a single sample in a study of cytomegalovirus exposure and HLA in healthy donors. Some clones are missing from TCRdb's copy, which holds only in-frame ones; the method was immunoSEQ multiplex PCR. The sample holds about 150,000 clones, 65% to 70% seen once. The specimen was PBMCs. The source is a human donor in good health. The CDR3 runs from the conserved cysteine through the conserved F or W. Each record gives: V gene, clone size, CDR3 length, J gene, D gene, CDR3 DNA, CDR3 protein. The D gene is left open where the match is weak. Part of the rows lack a size; the others show once, few, many or a class for expanded clones.

TRBV9,.,14,TRBJ1-1,.,TGTGCCAGCAGCGTAGAAGGGAGTGGCACTGAAGCTTTCTTT,CASSVEGSGTEAFF
TRBV29-1,.,11,TRBJ2-7,.,TGCAGCGTTGGGGACACCTACGAGCAGTACTTC,CSVGDTYEQYF
TRBV28,.,15,TRBJ1-2,TRBD1,TGTGCCAGCAGTTTCCCCGCCGGGACAGGGCAGGGCTACACCTTC,CASSFPAGTGQGYTF
TRBV27,few,14,TRBJ1-5,TRBD1,TGTGCCAGCAGGCGGGACAGGGGCAATCAGCCCCAGCATTTT,CASRRDRGNQPQHF
TRBV18,.,14,TRBJ1-4,.,TGTGCCAGCTCACCTGGAACAGCTAATGAAAAACTGTTTTTT,CASSPGTANEKLFF
TRBV7-8,.,15,TRBJ1-5,TRBD1,TGTGCCAGCAGCTCCTTACAGGGGAAGTATCAGCCCCAGCATTTT,CASSSLQGKYQPQHF
TRBV7-6,.,15,TRBJ2-3,TRBD1,TGTGCCAGCAGCCCAGGGACAGGGAGCACAGATACGCAGTATTTT,CASSPGTGSTDTQYF
TRBV19,.,11,TRBJ2-1,.,TGTGCCAGTAGTTCTCTCAATGAGCAGTTCTTC,CASSSLNEQFF
TRBV11-2,.,19,TRBJ2-2,TRBD2,TGTGCCAGCAGCCTCCGAGCGACTAGCGGGAGGGCCCGGACCGGGGAGCTGTTTTTT,CASSLRATSGRARTGELFF
TRBV4-3,.,16,TRBJ1-2,TRBD1,TGCGCCAGCAGCCAACTACCCCTGGACAGGAGCTATGGCTACACCTTC,CASSQLPLDRSYGYTF
TRBV28,.,15,TRBJ2-7,.,TGTGCCAGCAGTTTCTCCCCGTCAGGGAATGCGGAGCAGTACTTC,CASSFSPSGNAEQYF
TRBV4-1,.,17,TRBJ2-1,.,TGCGCCAGCAGCCAAGTTTTGGGGCGAAGCTCCTACAATGAGCAGTTCTTC,CASSQVLGRSSYNEQFF
TRBV7-3,.,17,TRBJ2-1,TRBD2,TGTGCCAGCAGCCTGCTGACTAGCGGGAGTTCAGTATATGAGCAGTTCTTC,CASSLLTSGSSVYEQFF
TRBV4-1,.,16,TRBJ2-3,.,TGCGCCAGCAGCGGACGAGTATTGCGGGGCACAGATACGCAGTATTTT,CASSGRVLRGTDTQYF
TRBV11-3,.,17,TRBJ2-5,.,TGTGCCAGCAGCTTAGGCCTCCCGGCGGGGGCTCAAGAGACCCAGTACTTC,CASSLGLPAGAQETQYF
TRBV28,.,15,TRBJ2-1,.,TGTGCCAGCGAGGGGGAACAGGGAGCCTACAATGAGCAGTTCTTC,CASEGEQGAYNEQFF
TRBV28,.,14,TRBJ2-1,TRBD2,TGTGCCAGCAGTTTGTATCGGACTAGCGGGAGTCAGTTCTTC,CASSLYRTSGSQFF
TRBV4-1,.,15,TRBJ1-4,TRBD1,TGCGCCAGCAGCCAGGCCGGGACAGGTAATGAAAAACTGTTTTTT,CASSQAGTGNEKLFF
TRBV7-6,once,14,TRBJ2-3,.,TGTGCCAGCAGCTTAGACAGATCCACAGATACGCAGTATTTT,CASSLDRSTDTQYF
TRBV7-8,.,20,TRBJ2-7,TRBD1,TGTGCCAGCAGCTTACGCTGGGTTGTTGATGGGGACAGGAAAGCCTACGAGCAGTACTTC,CASSLRWVVDGDRKAYEQYF
TRBV11-3,.,15,TRBJ2-7,TRBD1,TGTGCCAGCAGCGGTGGGACAGGGCCCCCCTACGAGCAGTACTTC,CASSGGTGPPYEQYF
TRBV11-2,few,16,TRBJ2-7,TRBD2,TGTGCCAGCAGCCAGGGACTAGCGGGTCTCGGCTACGAGCAGTACTTC,CASSQGLAGLGYEQYF
TRBV7-2,.,18,TRBJ2-2,TRBD2,TGTGCCAGCAGCTTAAATCTTGGGCTAGCGGCCCACACCGGGGAGCTGTTTTTT,CASSLNLGLAAHTGELFF
TRBV6-5,few,14,TRBJ1-2,.,TGTGCCAGCAGCGTCCTTGACAGGAACTATGGCTACACCTTC,CASSVLDRNYGYTF
TRBV28,.,13,TRBJ2-7,.,TGTGCCAGCAGTTCCCAGGGGCCCTACGAGCAGTACTTC,CASSSQGPYEQYF
TRBV5-1,.,15,TRBJ2-3,TRBD2,TGCGCCAGCAGCCCTGGGACTAGCGGCACAGATACGCAGTATTTT,CASSPGTSGTDTQYF
TRBV5-1,.,13,TRBJ2-7,TRBD1,TGCGCCAGCAGCTTACAGGGGGCCTACGAGCAGTACTTC,CASSLQGAYEQYF
TRBV2,.,14,TRBJ2-7,.,TGTGCCAGCAGAGCTAACTCCGGGACCTACGAGCAGTACTTC,CASRANSGTYEQYF
TRBV6-5,.,13,TRBJ2-7,TRBD2,TGTGCCAGCAAGCGGGGTCTTTCCTACGAGCAGTACTTC,CASKRGLSYEQYF
TRBV19,.,13,TRBJ1-1,.,TGTGCCACGCCGACCGGGGTGGGCACTGAAGCTTTCTTT,CATPTGVGTEAFF